Shown below are 20 T cell receptor beta chains from a single sample sequenced in a study of cytomegalovirus exposure and HLA in healthy donors. In the PCR, 60 Vbeta and 13 Jbeta primers were used. Here immunoSEQ multiplex PCR was the method, and the copy in TCRdb shows in-frame clones only, minus some. The table shows approximately 97,000 clones, with 81% occurring only once. Sequenced material: PBMCs. The receptors originated from a man aged 35-49 years in good health and CMV-seropositive.

This clone was seen only a few times. The chain combines TRBV27 with TRBJ2-7, with TRBD2 matching over 9 bases. V lost 5 bases and J lost 4; bases outside the gene matches: 9. The germline gives CDR1 MNHEY, CDR2 SMNVEV (reference sequence). The CDR3 is 15 amino acids. The CDR3 DNA follows: TGTGCCAGCAGTCTAGGGGCTAGCGGGGCTTACGAGCAGTACTTC. Its protein product is CASSLGASGAYEQYF.

The V call is TRBV14, the J call TRBJ1-2; tentatively, D is TRBD1 (5 bases). The V gene lost 1 base and the J gene lost 4 bases, with 13 bases spanning the gap. CDR3 size: 15 residues. Per the germline V gene, CDR1 is SGHDN and CDR2 is FVKESK. CDR3 coding DNA: TGTGCCAGCAGCCAAGGGCGCAGGGTCGGCTATGGCTACACCTTC. Translated: CASSQGRRVGYGYTF.

The chain combines TRBV29-1 with TRBJ1-2, with TRBD1 as a possible D gene (5 bases). V lost 6 bases and J 3 bases, leaving 14 bases between the germline ends. From germline, CDR1 is SQVTM and CDR2 ANQGSEA. The CDR3 sequence is 13 residues long. The CDR3 loop is CSVAPGGDYGYTF. DNA for the CDR3: TGCAGCGTCGCTCCGGGGGGGGACTATGGCTACACCTTC.

The genes are TRBV27 and TRBJ1-2; 8 bases line up with TRBD1. Germline CDR1 reads MNHEY; CDR2 reads SMNVEV (reference sequence). The V and J ends lost 4 bases and 2 bases, in that order; junction bases with no gene match: 6. The length of the CDR3 is 15 residues. The CDR3 DNA sequence: TGTGCCAGCAGTTCGAACAGGGGGGCAAACTATGGCTACACCTTC. Translated, it gives CASSSNRGANYGYTF.

CDR3 nucleotide sequence: TGTGCCAGCTCGACGGGACTAAATGACGAGCAGTACTTC. Amino acid sequence: CASSTGLNDEQYF. The V gene is TRBV18, the J gene TRBJ2-7, with 7 nucleotides matching TRBD2. The ends lost 6 bases at V and 5 bases at J; junction bases unmatched: 7. This CDR3 comprises 13 residues. CDR1 and CDR2 (germline): KGHSH, LQKENI.

This sequence joins TRBV6-6 and TRBJ1-1; 7 bases are a match to TRBD1. Trimming at V came to 5 bases and at J to 0 bases, leaving 3 bases not matched to a gene. The CDR3 loop spans 14 amino acids. Germline V gives CDR1 MNHNY, CDR2 SVGAGI (reference sequence). The CDR3 region has the DNA TGTGCCAGCAGTAGACAGGGCTTGAACACTGAAGCTTTCTTT. Its translation: CASSRQGLNTEAFF.

This clone appeared a few times. The chain combines TRBV2 with TRBJ1-1, with 9 bases fitting TRBD1. V shed 6 bases, J shed 4 bases, and the junction held 3 bases outside the gene matches. The germline V gene encodes CDR1 SNHLY and CDR2 FYNNEI. There are 13 residues in the CDR3. CDR3 DNA sequence: TGTGCCAGCAGGGGGACAGGGCCCACTGAAGCTTTCTTT. This encodes CASRGTGPTEAFF.

The V gene is TRBV7-8, the J gene TRBJ1-3, with D perhaps matching TRBD1 (6 bases). With 4 bases removed from V and 4 bases from J, the gap between germline ends came to 14 bases. This CDR3 has 15 amino acids. Germline V CDR1 and CDR2: SGHVS, FQNEAQ. The DNA for the CDR3 is TGTGCCAGCAGCTCACAGGGAGGGTTAGGAAACACCATATATTTT. Amino acid sequence: CASSSQGGLGNTIYF.

The rearrangement uses TRBV18 and TRBJ2-7; 7 bases are a match to TRBD2. V lost 8 bases and J lost 5; bases outside the gene matches: 9. The CDR3 has 13 amino acids. Germline loops: CDR1 KGHSH, CDR2 LQKENI. The DNA of the CDR3 is TGTGCCAGCCGCGATAGCGGGCGTAACGAGCAGTACTTC. Protein sequence: CASRDSGRNEQYF.

This clone was seen once. An end of the junction does not agree with germline; a read error may underlie this. The genes are TRBV6-6 and TRBJ2-7; 8 positions match TRBD2. The CDR3 extends over 15 amino acids. Germline V CDR1 and CDR2: MNHNY, SVGAGI (reference sequence). For the CDR3, the DNA is TGTGCCAGCAGTTCCCCGGGACTAGACCCCTACGAGCGGTACTTC. Amino acids: CASSSPGLDPYERYF.

This sequence joins TRBV6-1 and TRBJ2-5; weak D call: TRBD1 (6 bases). V lost 5 bases, J lost 5 bases, and 15 bases lay in between. CDR3 length: 14 amino acids. Germline CDR1 and CDR2: MNHNS and SASEGT. The CDR3 DNA is TGTGCCAGCAGTCGTCAGGGGCCGGGGGAGACCCAGTACTTC. Its protein is CASSRQGPGETQYF.

Concerning this clone: The same CDR3 can be traced to other DNA sequences in this sample. V gene TRBV27 combines with J gene TRBJ1-1; no clear D. There are 14 residues in the CDR3. Trimming took off 5 bases at V and 0 bases at J, with 10 bases between the two ends. Germline CDR1 is MNHEY and CDR2 is SMNVEV (reference sequence). The DNA for the CDR3 is TGTGCCAGCAGTCCCAGCGAAATGAACACTGAAGCTTTCTTT. Protein sequence: CASSPSEMNTEAFF.

The chain has TRBV28 and TRBJ2-3; 7 bases line up with TRBD2. V lost 7 bases, J lost 0 bases, and 4 bases stayed unmatched. The CDR3 runs 14 residues. Per the germline V gene, CDR1 is MDHEN and CDR2 is SYDVKM. In DNA form, the CDR3 reads TGTGCCAGCAACATAGCGGGTAGCACAGATACGCAGTATTTT. Its protein product is CASNIAGSTDTQYF.

The chain is built from TRBV6-5 and TRBJ2-1, with D possibly called TRBD1 or TRBD2 (6 bases each). Germline V CDR1 and CDR2: MNHEY, SVGAGI. Between the trimmed V and J ends, which lost 6 bases and 4 bases, there was a span of 16 bases. The CDR3 is 15 amino acids. The CDR3 coding sequence is TGTGCCAGCAGCTACAGGGTGGGGGGATACAATGAGCAGTTCTTC. It yields the protein CASSYRVGGYNEQFF.

This clone was observed a single time. The V gene is TRBV2, the J gene TRBJ2-3; tentative D call: TRBD1 (5 bases). The CDR3 consists of 13 residues. V lost 8 bases, J lost 0 bases, and 9 bases lay in between. Germline V gives CDR1 SNHLY, CDR2 FYNNEI. CDR3 coding DNA: TGTGCCAGCGGGGCGGCTAGCACAGATACGCAGTATTTT. Amino acids: CASGAASTDTQYF.

J is TRBJ2-7 and V is TRBV5-6, with D tentatively TRBD1 (6 bases). The CDR3 has 14 amino acids. Germline V gene lookup returns CDR1 SGHDT and CDR2 YYEEEE. The ends were cut back, 2 bases at V and 7 bases at J, with 16 bases in the middle. DNA of the CDR3: TGTGCCAGCAGCTTAAGACAGGCCGGCCTGGAGCAGTACTTC. This translates into CASSLRQAGLEQYF.

The chain is built from TRBV21-1 and TRBJ1-2. TRBV21-1 is a pseudogene. CDR3 size: 14 residues. CDR3 in amino acids: CASSKDCHGGGYTF. CDR3 bases: TGTGCCAGCAGCAAAGATTGCCACGGCGGTGGCTACACCTTC.

The rearrangement uses TRBV18 and TRBJ1-2; no clear D gene. Germline V CDR1 and CDR2: KGHSH, LQKENI. The CDR3 runs 15 residues. Trimming cost V 3 bases and J 0 bases, with 11 bases left between them. In DNA form, the CDR3 reads TGTGCCAGCTCACCGGTTAGCGAAGCTAACTATGGCTACACCTTC. Its protein product is CASSPVSEANYGYTF.

V gene TRBV5-1 combines with J gene TRBJ2-2; 7 bases align to TRBD2. CDR3 size: 16 residues. The trim removed 4 bases at V and 1 base at J, leaving 7 bases unmatched. Germline values: CDR1 SGHRS, CDR2 YFSETQ. The CDR3 sequence is CASSLRPGGNTGELFF. For the CDR3, the DNA is TGCGCCAGCAGCCTTCGTCCGGGGGGGAACACCGGGGAGCTGTTTTTT.

The rearrangement uses TRBV5-1 and TRBJ2-7; D is ambiguous. Trimming shortened V by 2 bases and J by 6 bases, and 15 bases separated the two germline ends. The CDR3 has 14 amino acids. CDR1 and CDR2 from the germline V gene are SGHRS and YFSETQ. The CDR3 sequence: CASSLGGALAEQYF. The DNA of the CDR3 is TGCGCCAGCAGCTTAGGCGGAGCGTTGGCCGAGCAGTACTTC.